The 19 T cell receptor beta chains below come from one sample, sequenced in a study of cytomegalovirus exposure and HLA in healthy donors. PCR used 60 Vbeta primers and 13 Jbeta primers. Libraries were prepared by immunoSEQ multiplex PCR; TCRdb keeps only in-frame clonotypes and omits some of them. Counted here are approximately 220,000 clones, 70% to 85% occurring once; the ten biggest clones make up 0.22%. The sample taken for sequencing was PBMCs. These TCRs come from a girl aged 2 to 10 in good health and CMV-seronegative.

This clone has only a few counts. V gene TRBV7-7 combines with J gene TRBJ2-5; D unclear. This CDR3 comprises 14 residues. Germline values: CDR1 SSHAT, CDR2 FNYEAQ (reference sequence). Trimming took 5 bases from V and 2 from J, leaving 12 bases between them. The CDR3 here is CASSAEPGQETQYF. As DNA, the CDR3 is TGTGCCAGCAGCGCCGAACCGGGTCAAGAGACCCAGTACTTC.

The CDR3 sequence: CASSLVSNTEAFF. The CDR3 bases are TGTGCCAGCAGCTTGGTCAGTAACACTGAAGCTTTCTTT. The chain couples TRBV5-4 to TRBJ1-1; D gene unclear. Germline V gene data show CDR1 as SGHNT and CDR2 as YYREEE (reference sequence). V dropped 0 bases and J dropped 2 bases, with 5 bases sitting between them. There are 13 residues in the CDR3.

The genes are TRBV29-1 and TRBJ2-2, with D uncertain. Per germline, CDR1 SQVTM and CDR2 ANQGSEA. The CDR3 spans 12 residues. The V end lost 4 bases, the J end lost 5 bases, and 8 bases lay between the germline ends. Written as DNA, the CDR3 is TGCAGCGTTGCCCCAGGAACCGGGGAGCTGTTTTTT. Translation gives CSVAPGTGELFF.

The gene calls are TRBV5-4 and TRBJ1-1; D may be TRBD1 (5 bases). Germline CDR1 reads SGHNT; CDR2 reads YYREEE (reference sequence). Deletions cut 5 bases from V and 4 bases from J, with 9 bases between. This CDR3 has 12 amino acids. The CDR3 region is CASRGRGTEAFF. The CDR3 DNA follows: TGTGCCAGCAGAGGGAGGGGCACTGAAGCTTTCTTT.

The V call is TRBV18, the J call TRBJ2-1; TRBD2 aligns across 9 bases. Germline V gene lookup returns CDR1 KGHSH and CDR2 LQKENI. The CDR3 runs 15 residues. Trimming took 5 bases from V and 4 from J; bases not matched to a gene: 6. CDR3 amino acids: CASSSAGGTYNEQFF. The CDR3 region has the DNA TGTGCCAGCTCATCAGCGGGGGGAACTTACAATGAGCAGTTCTTC.

This chain joins TRBV27 and TRBJ2-7, with 9 bases lining up with TRBD1. CDR3 length equals 16 residues. The trim removed 4 bases at V and 2 bases at J, leaving 9 bases unmatched. CDR1 and CDR2 (germline): MNHEY, SMNVEV (reference sequence). CDR3: CASSSPYGTGTYEQYF. The CDR3 nucleotides read TGTGCCAGCAGTTCTCCTTATGGGACAGGGACCTACGAGCAGTACTTC.

The chain combines TRBV10-1 with TRBJ1-1, with 7 nucleotides matching TRBD1. The length of the CDR3 is 14 residues. J was trimmed by 4 bases and V by 4 bases; bases with no gene match: 6. CDR1 is WNHNN, CDR2 SYGVQD, per germline (reference sequence). The CDR3 sequence is CASSGYRGLTEAFF. CDR3 nucleotide sequence: TGCGCCAGCAGTGGTTACAGGGGCCTCACTGAAGCTTTCTTT.

This rearrangement joins TRBV10-3 to TRBJ1-2; 8 nucleotides agree with TRBD1. After removal of 2 bases from V and 5 bases from J, the junction contained 7 bases not matched to a gene. Looked up from germline, CDR1 is ENHRY and CDR2 is SYGVKD. This CDR3 has 15 amino acids. The CDR3 DNA reads as TGTGCCATCAGTGAGACAGAACAGGGGGTTTATGGCTACACCTTC. It yields the protein CAISETEQGVYGYTF.

The chain joins TRBV7-9 to TRBJ1-2, with D perhaps matching TRBD1 (5 bases). Germline CDR1 is SEHNR and CDR2 is FQNEAQ (reference sequence). The CDR3 contains 13 residues. Trimming cost V 2 bases and J 6 bases, with 10 bases left between them. The CDR3 loop is CASSLLKGHGYTF. CDR3 coding DNA: TGTGCCAGCAGCTTATTGAAGGGGCATGGCTACACCTTC.

The V gene is TRBV6-1, the J gene TRBJ1-5; a weak D match, TRBD1 (6 bases). Between the trimmed V and J ends, which lost 5 bases and 7 bases, there was a span of 15 bases. CDR3 length equals 14 residues. CDR1 MNHNS and CDR2 SASEGT come from the germline V gene. The CDR3 DNA reads as TGTGCCAGCAGTCCGGCTGGGGGCTGGCAGCCCCAGCATTTT. Translating gives CASSPAGGWQPQHF.

The chain couples TRBV19 to TRBJ2-7; tentatively, D is TRBD2 (5 bases). The CDR3 spans 12 residues. The germline CDR1 and CDR2 sequences are LNHDA and SQIVND (reference sequence). Trimming removed 6 bases at V and 0 bases at J, with 6 bases between. CDR3 DNA sequence: TGTGCCAGTAGAGGGAGCTCCTACGAGCAGTACTTC. Amino acids: CASRGSSYEQYF.

In its sample, this clone was seen once. The chain carries TRBV21-1 and TRBJ1-1; TRBD1 is the table's D call, not checked against the DNA. TRBV21-1 is classified as a pseudogene. This CDR3 has 17 amino acids. CDR3 sequence reads: CASSSVRTADTSTEAFF. The CDR3 coding sequence is TGTGCCAGCAGCTCCGTTAGGACAGCCGACACGAGCACTGAAGCTTTCTTT.

This clone was seen a handful of times. This sequence joins TRBV11-2 and TRBJ2-1, with D maybe TRBD2 (5 bases). Trimming pared 1 base from V and 3 bases from J, leaving 19 bases between. In germline, CDR1 is SGHAT, CDR2 FQNNGV. CDR3 length equals 18 residues. CDR3 sequence reads: CASSLGRAAAKDYNEQFF. The CDR3 coding sequence is TGTGCCAGCAGCTTAGGAAGAGCGGCGGCCAAGGACTACAATGAGCAGTTCTTC.

This chain connects TRBV2 to TRBJ2-1; D might be TRBD2 (7 bases). This CDR3 spans 16 amino acids. The germline V and J ends were trimmed by 7 bases and 2 bases, with 18 bases remaining between them. Germline loops: CDR1 SNHLY, CDR2 FYNNEI. The CDR3 here is CASNLLRGAAYNEQFF. CDR3 nucleotides: TGTGCCAGCAACCTCCTCCGGGGGGCGGCCTACAATGAGCAGTTCTTC.

The chain recombines TRBV6-5 with TRBJ2-7; a weak D match, TRBD1 (5 bases). V dropped 8 bases and J dropped 5 bases, with 19 bases sitting between them. Per the germline V gene, CDR1 is MNHEY and CDR2 is SVGAGI. This CDR3 is built from 14 residues. The DNA for the CDR3 is TGTGCCAGCCAGTTCGGCCAGGGTGGCGACGAGCAGTACTTC. Translation gives CASQFGQGGDEQYF.

CDR3 nucleotide sequence: TGTGCCAGTACCCTAGGGGCAGCTAATCAGCCCCAGCATTTT. Its protein product is CASTLGAANQPQHF. V gene TRBV19 combines with J gene TRBJ1-5, with D possibly being TRBD1 (5 bases). V lost 7 bases, J lost 4 bases, and 14 bases lay in between. CDR3 length equals 14 residues. Germline V CDR1 and CDR2: LNHDA, SQIVND (reference sequence).

This chain connects TRBV5-1 to TRBJ2-7, with D possibly TRBD2 on 5 matching bases. There are 15 residues in the CDR3. The V end was cut by 0 bases, the J end by 2 bases, with 12 bases between. CDR1 and CDR2 (germline): SGHRS, YFSETQ. CDR3 in amino acids: CASSLGGWGAYEQYF. The CDR3 DNA sequence: TGCGCCAGCAGCTTGGGCGGGTGGGGTGCCTACGAGCAGTACTTC.

The gene calls are TRBV13 and TRBJ2-7; TRBD1 matches at 7 bases. The length of the CDR3 is 15 residues. Trimming removed 5 bases from V and 2 bases from J; junction bases left unmatched: 9. CDR1 PRHDT and CDR2 FYEKMQ come from the germline V gene (reference sequence). The CDR3 nucleotides are TGTGCCAGCAGCCGACCGACAGGGAACCCCTACGAGCAGTACTTC. Protein sequence: CASSRPTGNPYEQYF.

The J gene is TRBJ2-7, the V gene TRBV11-2; no clear D. The germline V gene encodes CDR1 SGHAT and CDR2 FQNNGV. The CDR3 spans 13 residues. Trimming shortened V by 1 base and J by 4 bases, and 8 bases separated the two germline ends. The CDR3, as DNA: TGTGCCAGCAGCTTAGGAGGTGGGTACGAGCAGTACTTC. It encodes CASSLGGGYEQYF.